The 10 T cell receptor beta chains below were found in one sample sequenced in a study of cytomegalovirus exposure and HLA in healthy donors. Primers for the PCR totalled 60 Vbeta and 13 Jbeta. Some clones are missing from TCRdb's copy, which holds only in-frame ones; the method was immunoSEQ multiplex PCR. The sample lists 95,000 to 150,000 clones; over 75% were seen once. The specimen sequenced was PBMCs. These receptors were collected from a young man in good health and CMV-seronegative.

The V gene is TRBV28, the J gene TRBJ2-1; TRBD2 matches 9 bases. CDR1 and CDR2 from the germline V gene are MDHEN and SYDVKM. There are 15 residues in the CDR3. Trimming cost V 5 bases and J 6 bases; bases outside gene matches: 8. In nucleotides, the CDR3 is TGTGCCAGCAGTCGTAGCGGGGGCCCTCTCAATGAGCAGTTCTTC. As protein: CASSRSGGPLNEQFF.

V gene TRBV30 combines with J gene TRBJ2-7; D call uncertain. This CDR3 contains 12 residues. Germline assignment: CDR1 GTSNPN and CDR2 SVGIG (reference sequence). V lost 0 bases to trimming and J lost 1 base, with 4 bases between them. The CDR3, as DNA: TGTGCCTGGAGTGTACTATCCTACGAGCAGTACTTC. Its protein product is CAWSVLSYEQYF.

The chain is built from TRBV27 and TRBJ1-1; 8 bases map to TRBD1. The CDR3 has 14 amino acids. Germline V gene data show CDR1 as MNHEY and CDR2 as SMNVEV (reference sequence). The V segment lost 8 bases and the J segment 5 bases; nucleotides outside the gene matches: 10. The CDR3 DNA is TGTGCCAGCTGCCTCTCGACAGGGGTGACTGAAGCTTTCTTT. As protein: CASCLSTGVTEAFF.

The chain has TRBV7-9 and TRBJ2-2; 8 positions match TRBD1. In germline, CDR1 is SEHNR, CDR2 FQNEAQ (reference sequence). CDR3 size: 15 residues. Germline trimming cut 5 bases from V and 5 bases from J; bases unmatched to any gene: 7. The CDR3 nucleotides read TGTGCCAGCAGCCCAAGGACAGGGTGGACCGGGGAGCTGTTTTTT. Its protein product is CASSPRTGWTGELFF.

The gene calls are TRBV27 and TRBJ1-2, with a tentative D call TRBD1 (6 bases). The CDR3 extends over 15 amino acids. Germline V lookup: CDR1 MNHEY, CDR2 SMNVEV (reference sequence). Trimming removed 2 bases from V and 4 bases from J, with 14 bases in between. The CDR3, as DNA: TGTGCCAGCAGTTTAATACGAGGACAGCTCTATGGCTACACCTTC. Protein sequence: CASSLIRGQLYGYTF.

This clone was counted a few times. The J gene is TRBJ2-7, the V gene TRBV27; 9 nucleotides align to TRBD1. The CDR3 extends over 12 amino acids. CDR1 and CDR2 from the germline V gene are MNHEY and SMNVEV (reference sequence). J was trimmed by 2 bases and V by 8 bases; bases with no gene match: 1. The CDR3 DNA follows: TGTGCCAGCTGGGACAGGGCCTACGAGCAGTACTTC. Its translation: CASWDRAYEQYF.

The chain joins TRBV7-9 to TRBJ2-2, with D possibly matching TRBD1 (6 bases). Germline V gene sequence: CDR1 SEHNR, CDR2 FQNEAQ (reference sequence). CDR3 length equals 14 residues. Trimming removed 4 bases from V and 3 bases from J, with 9 bases in between. For the CDR3, the DNA is TGTGCCAGCAGCTCCTGGACAGACACCGGGGAGCTGTTTTTT. Residues: CASSSWTDTGELFF.

This sequence joins TRBV15 and TRBJ1-4; 11 bases line up with TRBD1. Germline-derived CDR1 and CDR2 are LNHNV and YYDKDF (reference sequence). V trimming: 1 base; J trimming: 3 bases; junction bases outside the gene matches: 7. The CDR3 loop spans 18 amino acids. In DNA, the CDR3 is TGTGCCACCAGCAGAGTACGGGGACAGGGGGGATCTAATGAAAAACTGTTTTTT. This gives the protein CATSRVRGQGGSNEKLFF.

The chain couples TRBV19 to TRBJ2-5; TRBD1 matches at 7 bases. The junction had 13 bases not matched to a gene; V was cut back by 9 bases and J by 3 bases. This CDR3 region has 15 residues. Germline V gene lookup returns CDR1 LNHDA and CDR2 SQIVND (reference sequence). CDR3 bases: TGTGCCAGAAGTTTCGACAGGGCGGTGGAAGAGACCCAGTACTTC. This translates into CARSFDRAVEETQYF. The full variable domain, with the rest looked up from reference TRBV19 and TRBJ2-5, is DGGITQSPKYLFRKEGQNVTLSCEQNLNHDAMYWYRQDPGQGLRLIYYSQIVNDFQKGDIAEGYSVSREKKESFPLTVTSAQKNPTAFYLCARSFDRAVEETQYFGPGTRLLVL.

The V gene is TRBV6-1, the J gene TRBJ1-3; tentatively, D is TRBD1 (6 bases). The length of the CDR3 is 14 residues. Trimming left V 5 bases short and J 2 bases short, with 10 bases between. Germline V gene sequence: CDR1 MNHNS, CDR2 SASEGT. The CDR3 loop is CASSTGQPGNTIYF. CDR3 DNA: TGTGCCAGCAGTACTGGACAGCCTGGAAACACCATATATTTT.